What follows are 16 T cell receptor beta chains derived from one specimen sequenced in a study of blood T cell repertoires in COVID-19 (dated by TCRdb to 2020 to 2022). The library was generated by the immunoSEQ multiplex PCR assay. Sourced from immuneACCESS, this table was stored by TCRdb with only in-frame sequences that have V and J called. A share of the clones is absent; for the studies checked, an unresolved V gene accounts for under half, and the remainder has no known explanation. This sample holds 150,000 to 180,000 clones; roughly 83% were observed only once. The ten largest account for 12% of the sample. Material: peripheral blood. These receptors came from a woman in her sixties or seventies with COVID-19, enrolled during active disease.

This clone appeared once. This chain uses TRBV7-9 with TRBJ1-1; D is uncertain. The CDR3 covers 12 residues. V lost 3 bases and J lost 2, with 4 bases in between. Germline V CDR1 and CDR2: SEHNR, FQNEAQ (reference sequence). The CDR3 here is CASSFTNTEAFF. The CDR3 coding sequence is TGTGCCAGCAGCTTCACAAACACTGAAGCTTTCTTT.

This clone was found a few times. The CDR3 region has the DNA TGCGCCAGCAGCCAAGACGAGGGGGCCCTTACCTATGGCTACACCTTC. Protein sequence: CASSQDEGALTYGYTF. The V call is TRBV4-1, the J call TRBJ1-2; TRBD1 agrees at 7 bases. This CDR3 comprises 16 residues. The germline gives CDR1 MGHRA, CDR2 YSYEKL. The V and J ends lost 0 bases and 4 bases, in that order; junction bases with no gene match: 8.

The chain uses TRBV19 and TRBJ2-1; D is unresolved. There are 14 residues in the CDR3. Looked up from germline, CDR1 is LNHDA and CDR2 is SQIVND (reference sequence). The ends were cut back, 2 bases at V and 7 bases at J, with 12 bases in the middle. CDR3 region: CASSIRGLWNEQFF. CDR3 in DNA: TGTGCCAGTAGTATAAGAGGCCTCTGGAATGAGCAGTTCTTC.

The chain recombines TRBV7-2 with TRBJ1-6, with D unclear. The CDR3 runs to 11 residues. The germline gives CDR1 SGHTA, CDR2 FQGNSA. V lost 8 bases to trimming and J lost 10 bases, with 9 bases between them. CDR3 DNA: TGTGCCAGCGCTCGAGGCTCACCCCTCCACTTT. Its protein product is CASARGSPLHF.

V and J are TRBV5-1 and TRBJ1-4; perhaps TRBD1 as D (6 bases). V lost 4 bases and J lost 8, with 12 bases in between. Germline lookup yields CDR1 SGHRS and CDR2 YFSETQ. The CDR3 has 13 amino acids. CDR3 nucleotide sequence: TGCGCCAGCAGCGACACGGGACACGAAAAACTGTTTTTT. This sequence encodes CASSDTGHEKLFF.

The chain combines TRBV2 with TRBJ2-5, with a possible D match to TRBD2 (6 bases). CDR1 is SNHLY, CDR2 FYNNEI, per germline. CDR3 length: 13 residues. Trimming shortened V by 6 bases and J by 5 bases, and 13 bases separated the two germline ends. CDR3 sequence: CASRNLGRETQYF. The CDR3, as DNA: TGTGCCAGCAGAAACCTGGGGAGGGAGACCCAGTACTTC.

This chain links TRBV19 with TRBJ2-5, with 10 positions matching TRBD1. CDR3 length: 13 residues. CDR1 is LNHDA, CDR2 SQIVND, per germline (reference sequence). V gave up 8 bases and J gave up 1 base; unmatched junction bases: 1. The chain's CDR3 is CASGTGAQETQYF. The CDR3 bases are TGTGCCAGTGGGACAGGGGCCCAAGAGACCCAGTACTTC.

Worth noting for this clone: Compared with germline, one end of the junction differs, possibly owing to a read error. The V and J genes are TRBV12-3 or TRBV12-4 and TRBJ1-2, with D perhaps TRBD1 (5 bases). CDR3 length: 11 amino acids. This CDR3 is CASSLSDRIAF. The CDR3 coding sequence is TGTGCCAGCAGTTTATCCGACAGAATTGCCTTC.

The chain joins TRBV2 to TRBJ1-1; D might be TRBD1 (5 bases). V was clipped by 5 bases and J by 5 bases, with 18 bases between them. This CDR3 is built from 15 residues. Germline V lookup: CDR1 SNHLY, CDR2 FYNNEI. The CDR3 DNA reads as TGTGCCAGCAGTTACCAGGGTTTTAAGGGAACTGAAGCTTTCTTT. Protein: CASSYQGFKGTEAFF.

V usage is TRBV27 and J usage is TRBJ2-1; 7 bases align to TRBD1. The CDR3 consists of 15 residues. Germline CDR1 MNHEY, CDR2 SMNVEV (reference sequence). With V trimmed by 3 bases and J by 2 bases, 4 bases remained unmatched. The chain's CDR3 is CASSFRDSPYNEQFF. Written as DNA, the CDR3 is TGTGCCAGCAGTTTCCGGGACAGCCCCTACAATGAGCAGTTCTTC.

A word on this clone: A read error is possible here, since a much larger clone lies one base away. The V and J genes are TRBV3-1 (or the pseudogene TRBV3-2) and TRBJ1-2; perhaps TRBD1 as D (5 bases). Germline V CDR1 and CDR2: LGHDT, YNNKEL (reference sequence). The CDR3 runs 13 residues. Trimming removed 2 bases at V and 2 bases at J, with 6 bases between. The CDR3 DNA sequence: TGTGCCAGCAGCCAACAGGGAAACTATGGCTACACCTTC. Its translation is CASSQQGNYGYTF.

This rearrangement joins TRBV3-1 (or the pseudogene TRBV3-2) to TRBJ1-2, with 7 bases that match TRBD1. Germline CDR1 and CDR2: LGHDT and YNNKEL (reference sequence). Unmatched junction bases numbered 14, after V lost 5 bases and J lost 2 bases. The CDR3 is 17 residues long. For the CDR3, the DNA is TGTGCCAGCAGCGGAGGGGCATGGACAGGTCTCAACTATGGCTACACCTTC. Translated, it gives CASSGGAWTGLNYGYTF.

V usage is TRBV2 and J usage is TRBJ1-6; D unclear. Per the germline V gene, CDR1 is SNHLY and CDR2 is FYNNEI. CDR3 length: 14 residues. V lost 2 bases and J 8 bases, leaving 10 bases between the germline ends. The CDR3 reads CASSELTGDSPLHF. The CDR3 DNA follows: TGTGCCAGCAGTGAATTAACCGGAGATTCACCCCTCCACTTT.

The chain uses TRBV10-1 and TRBJ1-4; 8 nucleotides line up with TRBD1. J was trimmed by 5 bases and V by 6 bases; bases with no gene match: 5. The CDR3 length is 14 residues. Per germline, CDR1 WNHNN and CDR2 SYGVQD (reference sequence). CDR3 residues: CASSRDRKNEKLFF. The CDR3 DNA reads as TGCGCCAGCAGCCGGGACAGGAAAAATGAAAAACTGTTTTTT.

The J gene is TRBJ2-1, the V gene TRBV19; perhaps TRBD1 as D (6 bases). This CDR3 is 15 amino acids long. The germline V gene encodes CDR1 LNHDA and CDR2 SQIVND (reference sequence). The V and J ends lost 9 bases and 3 bases respectively, with 18 bases between them. CDR3 sequence reads: CASRLQGFSYNEQFF. DNA of the CDR3: TGTGCCAGCCGCCTTCAGGGGTTTAGCTACAATGAGCAGTTCTTC.

J is TRBJ1-2 and V is TRBV6-6; 10 bases are shared with TRBD1. Per germline, CDR1 MNHNY and CDR2 SVGAGI (reference sequence). With V trimmed by 5 bases and J by 14 bases, 17 bases remained unmatched. This CDR3 is 15 amino acids long. The CDR3 spells CASSLPGTGAAVETF. As DNA, the CDR3 is TGTGCCAGCAGTCTCCCCGGGACAGGGGCTGCTGTTGAAACCTTC.